This TCR beta chain was captured by sequencing in a study of monozygotic twins with cystic fibrosis. Deletions cut 6 bases from V and 1 base from J, with 19 bases between. Germline V gives CDR1 SGHNT, CDR2 YYREEE (reference sequence). The CDR3 covers 16 residues. Clones were read by immunoSEQ multiplex PCR, and TCRdb kept only the in-frame ones, dropping some. The data show about 19,000 clones, around 97% seen once. The sample was blood. The chain couples TRBV5-4 to TRBJ1-1, with D hard to call. This TCR was sampled from a woman aged 25 to 39 with cystic fibrosis. The CDR3 protein is CASKRGNAISNTEAFF. CDR3 nucleotide sequence: TGTGCCAGCAAGAGAGGGAATGCGATCTCGAACACTGAAGCTTTCTTT.